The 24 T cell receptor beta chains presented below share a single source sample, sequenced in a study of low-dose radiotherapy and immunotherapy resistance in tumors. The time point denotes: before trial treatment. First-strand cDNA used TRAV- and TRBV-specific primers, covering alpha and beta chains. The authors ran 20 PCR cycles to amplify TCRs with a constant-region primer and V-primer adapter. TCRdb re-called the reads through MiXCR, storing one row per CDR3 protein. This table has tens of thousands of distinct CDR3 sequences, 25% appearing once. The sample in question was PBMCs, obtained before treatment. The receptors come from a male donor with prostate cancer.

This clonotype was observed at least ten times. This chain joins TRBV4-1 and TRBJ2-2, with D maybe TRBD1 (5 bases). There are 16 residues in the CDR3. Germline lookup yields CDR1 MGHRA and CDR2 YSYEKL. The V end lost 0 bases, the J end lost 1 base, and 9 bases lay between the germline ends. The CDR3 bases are TGCGCCAGCAGCCAAGAACTAAGGGGGAACACCGGGGAGCTGTTTTTT. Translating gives CASSQELRGNTGELFF.

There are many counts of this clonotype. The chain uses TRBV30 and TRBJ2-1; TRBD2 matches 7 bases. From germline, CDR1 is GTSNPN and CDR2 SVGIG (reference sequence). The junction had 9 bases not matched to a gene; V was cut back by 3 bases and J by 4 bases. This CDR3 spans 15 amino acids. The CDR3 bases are TGTGCCTGGAGAGGCGAGCGGGACCTTTACAATGAGCAGTTCTTC. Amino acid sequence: CAWRGERDLYNEQFF.

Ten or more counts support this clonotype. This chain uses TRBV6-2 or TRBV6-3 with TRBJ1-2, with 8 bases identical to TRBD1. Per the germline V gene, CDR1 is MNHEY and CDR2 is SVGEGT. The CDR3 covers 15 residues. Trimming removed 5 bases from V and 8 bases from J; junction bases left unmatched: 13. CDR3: CASSATGWTGRGYTF. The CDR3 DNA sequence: TGTGCCAGCAGTGCCACGGGGTGGACAGGGCGAGGCTACACCTTC.

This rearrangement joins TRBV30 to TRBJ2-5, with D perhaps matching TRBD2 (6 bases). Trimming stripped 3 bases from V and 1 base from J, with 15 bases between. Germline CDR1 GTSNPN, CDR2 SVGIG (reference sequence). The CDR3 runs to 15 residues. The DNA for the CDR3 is TGTGCCTGGAGCCCGCCTCCGGGACTCCAAGAGACCCAGTACTTC. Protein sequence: CAWSPPPGLQETQYF. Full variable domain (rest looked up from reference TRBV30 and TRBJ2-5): SQTIHQWPATLVQPVGSPLSLECTVEGTSNPNLYWYRQAAGRGLQLLFYSVGIGQISSEVPQNLSASRPQDRQFILSSKKLLLSDSGFYLCAWSPPPGLQETQYFGPGTRLLVL.

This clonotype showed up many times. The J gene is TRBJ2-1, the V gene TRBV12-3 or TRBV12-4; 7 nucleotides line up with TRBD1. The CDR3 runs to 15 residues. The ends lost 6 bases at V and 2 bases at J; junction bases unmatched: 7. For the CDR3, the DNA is TGTGCCAGCAGGAACACAGGGGTGGCCTACAATGAGCAGTTCTTC. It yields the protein CASRNTGVAYNEQFF.

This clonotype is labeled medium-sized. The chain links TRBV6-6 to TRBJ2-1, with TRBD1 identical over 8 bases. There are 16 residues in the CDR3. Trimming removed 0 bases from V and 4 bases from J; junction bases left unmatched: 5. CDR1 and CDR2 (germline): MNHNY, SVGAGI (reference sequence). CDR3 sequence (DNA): TGTGCCAGCAGTTACTCCCGGACAGGGACGTACAATGAGCAGTTCTTC. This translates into CASSYSRTGTYNEQFF.

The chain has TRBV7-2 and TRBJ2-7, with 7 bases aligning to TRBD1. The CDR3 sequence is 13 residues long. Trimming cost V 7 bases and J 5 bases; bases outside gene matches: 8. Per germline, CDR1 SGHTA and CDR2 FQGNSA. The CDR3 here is CASTRNRGDEQYF. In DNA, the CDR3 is TGTGCCAGCACCCGAAACAGGGGCGACGAGCAGTACTTC.

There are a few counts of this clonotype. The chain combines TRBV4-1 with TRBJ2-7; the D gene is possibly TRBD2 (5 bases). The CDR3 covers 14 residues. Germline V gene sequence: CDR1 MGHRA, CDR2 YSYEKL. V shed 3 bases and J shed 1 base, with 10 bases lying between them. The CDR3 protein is CASSQGRLSYEQYF. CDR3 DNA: TGCGCCAGCAGCCAGGGAAGACTATCCTACGAGCAGTACTTC.

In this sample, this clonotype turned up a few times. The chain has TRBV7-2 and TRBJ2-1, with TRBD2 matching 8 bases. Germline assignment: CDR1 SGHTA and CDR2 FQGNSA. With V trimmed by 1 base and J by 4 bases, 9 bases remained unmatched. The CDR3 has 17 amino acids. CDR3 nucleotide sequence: TGTGCCAGCAGCTTAGGGTGGGGCGGGAGGTATTACAATGAGCAGTTCTTC. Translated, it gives CASSLGWGGRYYNEQFF.

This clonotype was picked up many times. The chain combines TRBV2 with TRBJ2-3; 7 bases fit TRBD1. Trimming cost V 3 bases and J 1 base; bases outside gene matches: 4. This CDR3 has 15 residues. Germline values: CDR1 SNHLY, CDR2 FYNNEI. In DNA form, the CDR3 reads TGTGCCAGCAGTGACCCAGGGGGTCGCACAGATACGCAGTATTTT. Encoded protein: CASSDPGGRTDTQYF.

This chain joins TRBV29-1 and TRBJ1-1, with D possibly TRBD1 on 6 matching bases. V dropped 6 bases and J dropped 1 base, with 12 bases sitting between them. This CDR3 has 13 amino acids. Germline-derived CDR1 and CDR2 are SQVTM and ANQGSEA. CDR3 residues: CSVSGQQNTEAFF. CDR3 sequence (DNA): TGCAGCGTGAGCGGACAGCAGAACACTGAAGCTTTCTTT.

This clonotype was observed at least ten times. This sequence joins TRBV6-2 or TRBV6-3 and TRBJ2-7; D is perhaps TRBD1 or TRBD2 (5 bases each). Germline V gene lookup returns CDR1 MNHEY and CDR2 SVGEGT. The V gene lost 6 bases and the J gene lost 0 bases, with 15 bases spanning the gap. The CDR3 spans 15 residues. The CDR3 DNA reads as TGTGCCAGCAGCCCTCGAAGAGGGACCTCCTACGAGCAGTACTTC. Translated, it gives CASSPRRGTSYEQYF.

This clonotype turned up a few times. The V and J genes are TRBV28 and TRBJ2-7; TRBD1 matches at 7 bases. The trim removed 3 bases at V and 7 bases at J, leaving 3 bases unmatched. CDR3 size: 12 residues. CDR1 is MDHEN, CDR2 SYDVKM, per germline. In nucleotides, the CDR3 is TGTGCCAGCAGTTTGACAGGGTGGGAGCAGTACTTC. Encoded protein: CASSLTGWEQYF.

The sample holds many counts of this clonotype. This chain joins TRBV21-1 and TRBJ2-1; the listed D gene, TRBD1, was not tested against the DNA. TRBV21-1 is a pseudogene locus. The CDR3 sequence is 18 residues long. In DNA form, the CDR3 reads TGTGCCAGCAGCATCACAGGGGGCCAGGCTAGCGGATACAATGAGCAGTTCTTC. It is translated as CASSITGGQASGYNEQFF.

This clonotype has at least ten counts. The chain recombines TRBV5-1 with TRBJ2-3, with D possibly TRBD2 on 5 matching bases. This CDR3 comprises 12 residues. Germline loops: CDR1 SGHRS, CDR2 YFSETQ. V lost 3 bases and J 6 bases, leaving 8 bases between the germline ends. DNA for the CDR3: TGCGCCAGCAGCTCCCGAGGGGATACGCAGTATTTT. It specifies CASSSRGDTQYF.

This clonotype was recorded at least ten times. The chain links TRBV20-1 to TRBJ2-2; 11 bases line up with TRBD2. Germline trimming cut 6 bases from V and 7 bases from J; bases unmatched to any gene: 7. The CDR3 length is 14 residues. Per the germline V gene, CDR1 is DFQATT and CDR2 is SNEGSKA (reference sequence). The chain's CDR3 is CSAKTSGTVGELFF. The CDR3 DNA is TGCAGTGCGAAGACTAGCGGGACTGTCGGGGAGCTGTTTTTT.

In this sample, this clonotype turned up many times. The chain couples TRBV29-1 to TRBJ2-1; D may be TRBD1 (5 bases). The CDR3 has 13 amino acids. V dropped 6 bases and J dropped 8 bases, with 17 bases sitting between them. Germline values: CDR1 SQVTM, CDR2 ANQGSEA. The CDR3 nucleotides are TGCAGCGTGACAGTCTTTCAGGTTCATGAGCAGTTCTTC. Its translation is CSVTVFQVHEQFF.

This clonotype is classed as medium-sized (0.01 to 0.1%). CDR3 in DNA: TGTGCCAGCAAGCCCCCTGGGCTAGCGGGAGTAAATGAGCAGTTCTTC. Protein sequence: CASKPPGLAGVNEQFF. V usage is TRBV28 and J usage is TRBJ2-1; 10 bases are shared with TRBD2. This CDR3 has 16 amino acids. V lost 7 bases, J lost 7 bases, and 13 bases stayed unmatched. The V gene's germline CDR1 is MDHEN and CDR2 SYDVKM.

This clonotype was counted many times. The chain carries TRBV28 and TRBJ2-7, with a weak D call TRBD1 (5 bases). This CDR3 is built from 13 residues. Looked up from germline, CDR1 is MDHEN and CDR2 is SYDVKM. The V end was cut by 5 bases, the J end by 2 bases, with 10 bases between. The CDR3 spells CASSPTDAYEQYF. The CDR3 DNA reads TGTGCCAGCAGTCCGACAGATGCCTACGAGCAGTACTTC.

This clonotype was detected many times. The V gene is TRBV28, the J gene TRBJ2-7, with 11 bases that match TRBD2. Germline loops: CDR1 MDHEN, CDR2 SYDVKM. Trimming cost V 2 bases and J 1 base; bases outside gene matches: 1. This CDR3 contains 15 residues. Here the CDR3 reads CASSLGTSGSYEQYF. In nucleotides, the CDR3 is TGTGCCAGCAGTTTAGGGACTAGCGGTTCCTACGAGCAGTACTTC.

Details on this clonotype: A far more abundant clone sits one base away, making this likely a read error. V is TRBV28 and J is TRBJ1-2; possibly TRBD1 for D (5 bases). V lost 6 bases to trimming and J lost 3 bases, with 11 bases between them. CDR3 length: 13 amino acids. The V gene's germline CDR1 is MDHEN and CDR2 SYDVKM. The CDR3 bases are TGTGCCAGCAGCCAAGGCAGGGACTATGGCTACACCTTC. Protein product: CASSQGRDYGYTF.

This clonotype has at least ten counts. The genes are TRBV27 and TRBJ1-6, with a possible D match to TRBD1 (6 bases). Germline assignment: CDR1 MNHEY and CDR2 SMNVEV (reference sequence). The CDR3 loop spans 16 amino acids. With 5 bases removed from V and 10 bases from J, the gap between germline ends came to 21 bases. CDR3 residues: CASSPPSRGPLSPLHF. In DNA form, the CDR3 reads TGTGCCAGCAGTCCCCCTTCCAGGGGACCTCTCTCACCCCTCCACTTT.

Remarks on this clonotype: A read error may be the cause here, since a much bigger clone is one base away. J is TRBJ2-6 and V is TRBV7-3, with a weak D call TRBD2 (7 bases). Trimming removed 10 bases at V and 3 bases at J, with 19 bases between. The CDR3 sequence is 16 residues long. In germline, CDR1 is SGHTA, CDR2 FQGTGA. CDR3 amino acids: CANTRGAGVGANVLTF. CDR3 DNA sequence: TGTGCCAACACCCGGGGGGCAGGAGTTGGGGCCAACGTCCTGACTTTC.

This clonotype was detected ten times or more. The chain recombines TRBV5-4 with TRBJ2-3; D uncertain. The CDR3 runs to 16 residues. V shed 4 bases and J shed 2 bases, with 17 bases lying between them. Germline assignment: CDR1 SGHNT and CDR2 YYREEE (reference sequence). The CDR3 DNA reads TGTGCCAGCAGCCCCGCCCGCCTTTCTCCCACAGATACGCAGTATTTT. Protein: CASSPARLSPTDTQYF.